Shown below are 16 T cell receptor beta chains from a single sample sequenced in a study of a mutant IDH1 vaccine in newly diagnosed glioma. These receptors' targets are unknown. The time point: week 47, end of study. Every vaccination contained 300 ug of the mutant IDH1 20-mer peptide and was paired with topical imiquimod. Generated by immunoSEQ multiplex PCR, the TCRdb table keeps only in-frame clones and is missing some. The sample consists of some 42,000 clones, around 82% of them appearing once. Sequencing was performed on PBMCs, taken from a glioma patient whose treatment included an IDH1 peptide vaccine. These receptors were taken from a man aged 18 to 30 with glioma. Some clones in this sample may be carry-over from other donors' samples.

This clone came up a few times. The chain joins TRBV2 to TRBJ2-7, with D perhaps TRBD1 or TRBD2 (7 bases each). Trimming shortened V by 6 bases and J by 5 bases, and 23 bases separated the two germline ends. The CDR3 sequence is 16 residues long. Looked up from germline, CDR1 is SNHLY and CDR2 is FYNNEI. The CDR3 nucleotides are TGTGCCAGCAGGCCGCTGGACGCAGGGGGGGAAGACGAGCAGTACTTC. It encodes CASRPLDAGGEDEQYF.

The chain employs TRBV7-9 and TRBJ2-7; the D is unclear. From germline, CDR1 is SEHNR and CDR2 FQNEAQ (reference sequence). Trimming left V 6 bases short and J 1 base short, with 7 bases between. This CDR3 region has 12 residues. The CDR3 loop is CASSLQSYEQYF. CDR3 nucleotides: TGTGCCAGCAGTTTACAATCCTACGAGCAGTACTTC.

V and J are TRBV27 and TRBJ1-1, with 7 nucleotides matching TRBD1. Trimming took 2 bases from V and 5 from J; bases not matched to a gene: 2. This CDR3 spans 13 amino acids. CDR1 and CDR2 from the germline V gene are MNHEY and SMNVEV (reference sequence). The CDR3: CASSLQGETEAFF. Here the CDR3 DNA reads TGTGCCAGCAGTTTACAGGGGGAGACTGAAGCTTTCTTT.

The chain carries TRBV5-6 and TRBJ1-1, with 11 bases that match TRBD1. CDR1 SGHDT and CDR2 YYEEEE come from the germline V gene. CDR3 length: 16 residues. The trim removed 2 bases at V and 5 bases at J, leaving 8 bases unmatched. CDR3 coding DNA: TGTGCCAGCAGCTTATTCGGGACAGGGGGTAGAACTGAAGCTTTCTTT. Its protein is CASSLFGTGGRTEAFF.

This chain connects TRBV6-5 to TRBJ1-2; 7 positions agree with TRBD1. Germline trimming cut 2 bases from V and 4 bases from J; bases unmatched to any gene: 1. The CDR3 consists of 13 residues. Germline CDR1 is MNHEY and CDR2 is SVGAGI. The chain's CDR3 is CASSYTGVYGYTF. The CDR3 bases are TGTGCCAGCAGTTACACAGGGGTCTATGGCTACACCTTC.

The rearrangement uses TRBV6-5 and TRBJ2-7; D gene unclear. V gave up 5 bases and J gave up 3 bases, with 8 bases separating them. Germline CDR1 and CDR2: MNHEY and SVGAGI. This CDR3 spans 12 amino acids. The DNA for the CDR3 is TGTGCCAGCAGTCCGGACCGCTACGAGCAGTACTTC. It yields the protein CASSPDRYEQYF.

The V call is TRBV9, the J call TRBJ2-7; TRBD1 is a possible D gene (6 bases). Deletions cut 0 bases from V and 1 base from J, with 11 bases between. Germline V gives CDR1 SGDLS, CDR2 YYNGEE. The CDR3 sequence is 15 residues long. CDR3 DNA sequence: TGTGCCAGCAGCGTAGGGGCCGGGACATCCTACGAGCAGTACTTC. Protein product: CASSVGAGTSYEQYF.

The chain links TRBV19 to TRBJ1-2; D is perhaps TRBD1 (6 bases). The germline V gene has CDR1 LNHDA and CDR2 SQIVND (reference sequence). This CDR3 region has 14 residues. Between the trimmed V and J ends, which lost 7 bases and 3 bases, there was a span of 15 bases. This chain's CDR3 is CASTPDRNYYGYTF. DNA of the CDR3: TGTGCCAGTACCCCGGACAGAAATTACTATGGCTACACCTTC.

The rearrangement uses TRBV19 and TRBJ1-1; D remains ambiguous. Germline V lookup: CDR1 LNHDA, CDR2 SQIVND (reference sequence). The CDR3 is 13 amino acids. V lost 6 bases and J lost 6, with 14 bases in between. The CDR3 nucleotides read TGTGCCAGTAGCCTTGAAAGGGCCGCTGAAGCTTTCTTT. Protein: CASSLERAAEAFF.

The chain links TRBV6-7 to TRBJ1-2, with 9 bases fitting TRBD1. TRBV6-7 is placed among ORFs of uncertain function. Trimming cost V 1 base and J 7 bases; bases outside gene matches: 7. The CDR3 extends over 15 amino acids. CDR3 coding DNA: TGTGCCAGCAGTTACTTCCGGGACAGGGAAGGTGGCTACACCTTC. Translated, it gives CASSYFRDREGGYTF.

The J gene is TRBJ1-2, the V gene TRBV4-3; D is ambiguous. The CDR3 has 15 residues. Trimming stripped 1 base from V and 4 bases from J, with 13 bases between. Looked up from germline, CDR1 is LGHNA and CDR2 is YSLEER. The CDR3 spells CASSQVGSRAYGYTF. The CDR3 DNA sequence: TGCGCCAGCAGCCAAGTGGGGAGTAGAGCCTATGGCTACACCTTC.

The chain joins TRBV25-1 to TRBJ2-5; TRBD2 matches 10 bases. The CDR3 spans 15 residues. V lost 4 bases to trimming and J lost 5 bases; unmatched junction nucleotides: 7. CDR1 MGHDK and CDR2 SYGVNS come from the germline V gene. CDR3 DNA sequence: TGTGCCAGCAGTGGGCCCAGCGGGAGGGTGGAGACCCAGTACTTC. The encoded protein is CASSGPSGRVETQYF.

The J gene is TRBJ2-5, the V gene TRBV27; 11 bases are a match to TRBD2. CDR3 length: 15 residues. With V trimmed by 8 bases and J by 4 bases, 9 bases remained unmatched. Germline V gene data show CDR1 as MNHEY and CDR2 as SMNVEV (reference sequence). The CDR3 coding sequence is TGTGCCAGCCAGATGTACACTAGCGGGAGAGAGACCCAGTACTTC. As protein: CASQMYTSGRETQYF.

This rearrangement joins TRBV30 to TRBJ2-7, with TRBD2 as a possible D gene (6 bases). Trimming removed 4 bases at V and 5 bases at J, with 9 bases between. CDR3 length equals 11 residues. CDR1 is GTSNPN, CDR2 SVGIG, per germline (reference sequence). CDR3 bases: TGTGCCTGGACGTGGAGGGACGAGCAGTACTTC. Translation: CAWTWRDEQYF.

The chain recombines TRBV10-3 with TRBJ2-5; D is undetermined. V shed 0 bases and J shed 2 bases, with 7 bases lying between them. Germline loops: CDR1 ENHRY, CDR2 SYGVKD. The CDR3 loop spans 14 amino acids. CDR3 protein: CAISESVGQETQYF. The CDR3 DNA reads TGTGCCATCAGTGAGTCTGTGGGGCAAGAGACCCAGTACTTC.

This clone was detected once. J is TRBJ1-1 and V is TRBV2, with 11 bases lining up with TRBD1. Germline V gene lookup returns CDR1 SNHLY and CDR2 FYNNEI. This CDR3 spans 15 amino acids. V was pared by 5 bases and J by 4 bases, with 6 bases of the junction left unmatched. CDR3 in amino acids: CASSRTGGSGTEAFF. DNA of the CDR3: TGTGCCAGCAGTCGGACAGGGGGCAGTGGCACTGAAGCTTTCTTT.